Below, 2 T cell receptor beta chains from the same sample are listed, as sequenced in a study of metastatic and nonmetastatic thyroid tumors. Each patient went into thyroid surgery without having received any treatment. TCRdb re-analyzed the PCR reads using MiXCR. The top ten hold 71% of the sample, which has around 21,000 clones, 23% seen once. The material sequenced was blood. These receptors all come from a male donor with papillary thyroid cancer or a benign thyroid nodule (not recorded which). Some clones in this sample may be carry-over from other donors' samples.

This clone was detected ten times or more. The genes are TRBV6-6 and TRBJ2-1; tentatively, D is TRBD2 (7 bases). The V gene lost 0 bases and the J gene lost 8 bases, with 20 bases spanning the gap. Germline V gives CDR1 MNHNY, CDR2 SVGAGI (reference sequence). CDR3 length: 17 residues. The CDR3 sequence is CASSYSAALGGGDEQFF. The CDR3 DNA reads TGTGCCAGCAGTTACTCTGCGGCTTTGGGGGGGGGCGATGAGCAGTTCTTC.

A few counts support this clone. The chain is built from TRBV27 and TRBJ1-6; possibly TRBD1 for D (5 bases). The CDR3 runs to 15 residues. Trimming took 3 bases from V and 5 from J, leaving 11 bases between them. CDR1 is MNHEY and CDR2 is SMNVEV in the germline V gene (reference sequence). Here the CDR3 DNA reads TGTGCCAGCAGTTTGGAGGGGCAGGATAATTCACCCCTCCACTTT. Translating it yields CASSLEGQDNSPLHF.